The rows below give T cell receptor beta chains drawn from one sample of a study of blood T cells in healthy people across ages. In TCRdb, the 5' RACE reads were re-called with MiXCR into one record per CDR3 protein. The data contain 550,000 to 800,000 distinct CDR3 sequences, about 34% of them singletons. Sequences were obtained from blood. The receptors were gathered from an elderly woman in good health. Each CDR3 is given with its conserved first and last residue. A D gene is named only where the DNA matches it firmly. Clone size is given for some rows only: seen once, a few or many times, or a class if the clone is expanded.

size	V	J	D	DNA	CDR3
-	TRBV5-1	TRBJ2-5	TRBD1	TGCGCCAGCAGCTTGGCCCGGACAGGGGGGGAAGAGACCCAGTACTTC	CASSLARTGGEETQYF
many	TRBV7-9	TRBJ2-5	TRBD2	TGTGCCAGCGTATTTGGGGGGGGGAACCAGTACTTC	CASVFGGGNQYF
many	TRBV11-2	TRBJ2-3	TRBD2	TGTGCCAGCAGCTTGACGGGGGGTTTTTCAGGCACAGATACGCAGTATTTT	CASSLTGGFSGTDTQYF
many	TRBV5-1	TRBJ1-1	TRBD1	TGCGCCAGCAACAGGGGACCCAACACTGAAGCTTTCTTT	CASNRGPNTEAFF
many	TRBV5-1	TRBJ1-2	-	TGCGCCAGCAGCTCCGGGCCGACGACAGGCAACTATGGCTACACCTTC	CASSSGPTTGNYGYTF
many	TRBV4-1	TRBJ2-3	TRBD2	TGCGCCAGCAGTCACAGAACGACTAGCGGGGGGGCAGATACGCAGTATTTT	CASSHRTTSGGADTQYF
few	TRBV28	TRBJ2-7	-	TGTGCCAGCGGTTTCGGAGCGGCCGTAAGCGAGCAGTACTTC	CASGFGAAVSEQYF
many	TRBV7-2	TRBJ2-7	TRBD1	TGTGCCAGCAGCTTATACAGGGGGCATCGCGAGCAGTACTTC	CASSLYRGHREQYF
-	TRBV20-1	TRBJ2-3	TRBD2	TGCAGTGCTAGCCCGGGACTAGCGGGGGCAGGGGATACGCAGTATTTT	CSASPGLAGAGDTQYF
many	TRBV20-1	TRBJ2-7	TRBD2	TGCAGCGGACTCTCCAAGAGCGGGGGCCTCTACGAGCAGTACTTC	CSGLSKSGGLYEQYF
-	TRBV18	TRBJ2-1	TRBD1	TGTGCCAGCTCCGACACAGGGGGCCAGCAAGTCTTC	CASSDTGGQQVF
many	TRBV5-4	TRBJ2-7	-	TGTGCCAGCAGCTCGGGCCTGCGGGACGGGACCTACGAGCAGTACTTC	CASSSGLRDGTYEQYF
-	TRBV7-2	TRBJ1-4	TRBD1	TGTGCCAGCAGCTCCTACAGGGGCCCTAATGAAAAACTGTTTTTT	CASSSYRGPNEKLFF
many	TRBV5-8	TRBJ2-7	-	TGTGCCAGCAGCTTGCTCCTGGGAACCAACGAGCAGTACTTC	CASSLLLGTNEQYF
many	TRBV29-1	TRBJ2-3	TRBD2	TGCAGCGTTGAGACCGGGACTAGCGCCCCTTCCACGCAGTATTTT	CSVETGTSAPSTQYF
many	TRBV7-8	TRBJ2-1	-	TGTGCCAGCAGCTTAGGAGGGGCGAGAAACAATGAGCAGTTCTTC	CASSLGGARNNEQFF
-	TRBV20-1	TRBJ2-2	-	TGCAGTGCTAGAGCAGGGACACTTTCCGGGGAGCTGTTTTTT	CSARAGTLSGELFF
-	TRBV27	TRBJ1-4	-	-	CASSTSGAANEKLFF
many	TRBV6-1	TRBJ2-7	TRBD1	TGTGCCAGCAGTGTGCAGGGGGCCTCCTACGAGCAGTACTTC	CASSVQGASYEQYF
-	TRBV28	TRBJ1-2	-	TGTGCCACCGCCGGCGGCCTTAACTATGGCTACACCTTC	CATAGGLNYGYTF